The 21 T cell receptor beta chains below were found in one sample sequenced in a study of blood T cell repertoires in COVID-19. Generated by immunoSEQ multiplex PCR, the TCRdb table keeps only in-frame clones and is missing some. This table has about 170,000 clones, around 91% appearing once. Sequenced: PBMCs or T cells enriched from blood (not recorded which). Receptors originate from a woman younger than 30 who had recovered from COVID-19.

The chain couples TRBV7-9 to TRBJ2-7; 10 bases match TRBD1. V was clipped by 5 bases and J by 5 bases; unmatched bases: 9. The CDR3 is made up of 15 amino acids. In germline, CDR1 is SEHNR, CDR2 FQNEAQ (reference sequence). The CDR3 nucleotides read TGTGCCAGCAGCAAACGACAGGGGGCAGGCGACGAGCAGTACTTC. Residues: CASSKRQGAGDEQYF.

This clone was picked up one time. The chain links TRBV19 to TRBJ1-3; 8 nucleotides match TRBD1. V lost 5 bases and J lost 3; bases outside the gene matches: 3. This CDR3 has 14 amino acids. CDR1 and CDR2 from the germline V gene are LNHDA and SQIVND (reference sequence). CDR3 protein: CASSQGAIGNTIYF. In DNA form, the CDR3 reads TGTGCCAGTAGTCAGGGGGCAATTGGAAACACCATATATTTT.

This clone was seen ten or more times. The V gene is TRBV9, the J gene TRBJ1-6; D remains ambiguous. There are 14 residues in the CDR3. V lost 5 bases, J lost 5 bases, and 11 bases lay in between. Germline CDR1 is SGDLS and CDR2 is YYNGEE. The CDR3 is CASSQKQNNSPLHF. The DNA for the CDR3 is TGTGCCAGCAGTCAAAAGCAAAATAATTCACCCCTCCACTTT.

CDR3 nucleotides: TGTGCCAGTCAATCGGGCTCTGGAAACACCATATATTTT. Protein: CASQSGSGNTIYF. This chain joins TRBV27 and TRBJ1-3; D not resolved. Trimming stripped 9 bases from V and 0 bases from J, with 9 bases between. The CDR3 contains 13 residues. Germline V lookup: CDR1 MNHEY, CDR2 SMNVEV (reference sequence).

This chain uses TRBV27 with TRBJ2-1; D gene unclear. V lost 4 bases and J 4 bases, leaving 8 bases between the germline ends. This CDR3 spans 13 amino acids. Per germline, CDR1 MNHEY and CDR2 SMNVEV (reference sequence). CDR3 loop: CASSSRSYNEQFF. In DNA form, the CDR3 reads TGTGCCAGCAGTTCTAGATCTTACAATGAGCAGTTCTTC.

V usage is TRBV5-4 and J usage is TRBJ2-3, with 7 bases that match TRBD2. Germline assignment: CDR1 SGHNT and CDR2 YYREEE (reference sequence). V shed 0 bases, J shed 3 bases, and the junction held 7 bases outside the gene matches. This CDR3 is 16 amino acids long. The CDR3 loop is CASSLGQSGTTDTQYF. CDR3 bases: TGTGCCAGCAGCTTGGGCCAAAGCGGGACTACAGATACGCAGTATTTT.

The genes are TRBV30 and TRBJ2-1, with TRBD2 identical over 9 bases. The CDR3 has 13 residues. Germline V lookup: CDR1 GTSNPN, CDR2 SVGIG (reference sequence). The J segment lost 9 bases and the V segment lost 3 bases, leaving 6 bases of the junction unmatched. The CDR3 bases are TGTGCCTGGAGCCAGCGGGAGGAGGGTGAGCAGTTCTTC. Translated: CAWSQREEGEQFF.

This clone was seen only once. The chain has TRBV4-3 and TRBJ1-5; maybe TRBD1 (6 bases). The germline V and J ends were trimmed by 4 bases and 0 bases, with 13 bases remaining between them. Germline CDR1 is LGHNA and CDR2 is YSLEER. The CDR3 is 16 residues long. CDR3 loop: CASSPWAGDSNQPQHF. CDR3 coding DNA: TGCGCCAGCAGCCCCTGGGCAGGGGATAGCAATCAGCCCCAGCATTTT.

The V and J genes are TRBV4-2 and TRBJ2-6; TRBD1 might be the D (7 bases). The germline V gene encodes CDR1 LGHNA and CDR2 YNFKEQ. V shed 5 bases and J shed 0 bases, with 11 bases lying between them. The CDR3 extends over 16 amino acids. CDR3 sequence: CASSSQGGSGANVLTF. In nucleotides, the CDR3 is TGTGCCAGCAGCTCTCAGGGGGGCTCTGGGGCCAACGTCCTGACTTTC.

The chain is built from TRBV5-4 and TRBJ1-3; the D gene is possibly TRBD1 (6 bases). The germline gives CDR1 SGHNT, CDR2 YYREEE (reference sequence). The CDR3 has 17 residues. The V end was cut by 1 base, the J end by 0 bases, with 14 bases between. CDR3 region: CASSLYTGSISGNTIYF. CDR3 DNA: TGTGCCAGCAGCTTGTATACAGGGTCCATCTCTGGAAACACCATATATTTT.

The gene calls are TRBV5-1 and TRBJ1-6, with 10 positions matching TRBD1. Germline values: CDR1 SGHRS, CDR2 YFSETQ. This CDR3 contains 15 residues. Trimming removed 1 base from V and 8 bases from J; junction bases left unmatched: 3. The CDR3 sequence: CASSLTGTGDSPLHF. CDR3 in DNA: TGCGCCAGCAGCTTGACCGGGACAGGGGATTCACCCCTCCACTTT.

This chain connects TRBV15 to TRBJ2-6, with TRBD2 matching over 9 bases. The CDR3 runs 16 residues. CDR1 is LNHNV, CDR2 YYDKDF, per germline (reference sequence). Unmatched junction bases numbered 5, after V lost 8 bases and J lost 0 bases. This chain's CDR3 is CATGGLAHSGANVLTF. The CDR3 bases are TGTGCCACCGGGGGACTAGCCCACTCTGGGGCCAACGTCCTGACTTTC.

J is TRBJ2-7 and V is TRBV29-1; 13 nucleotides line up with TRBD2. The ends lost 1 base at V and 3 bases at J; junction bases unmatched: 3. The length of the CDR3 is 15 residues. CDR1 is SQVTM, CDR2 ANQGSEA, per germline. CDR3 region: CSVEVRLAGGYEQYF. The CDR3 DNA is TGCAGCGTTGAAGTGCGACTAGCGGGAGGCTACGAGCAGTACTTC.

This sequence joins TRBV19 and TRBJ2-1, with D possibly matching TRBD2 (6 bases). Germline V CDR1 and CDR2: LNHDA, SQIVND (reference sequence). This CDR3 has 20 residues. Between the trimmed V and J ends, which lost 3 bases and 0 bases, there was a span of 24 bases. The CDR3 DNA is TGTGCCAGTAGTATGTCCCCTCTAGCGTCCGCGAGAATCTCCTACAATGAGCAGTTCTTC. Protein: CASSMSPLASARISYNEQFF. The entire variable domain, with the rest obtained from reference TRBV19 and TRBJ2-1, is as follows: DGGITQSPKYLFRKEGQNVTLSCEQNLNHDAMYWYRQDPGQGLRLIYYSQIVNDFQKGDIAEGYSVSREKKESFPLTVTSAQKNPTAFYLCASSMSPLASARISYNEQFFGPGTRLTVL.

This clone was seen only a few times. The V call is TRBV27, the J call TRBJ1-5; 9 bases agree with TRBD1. V trimming: 5 bases; J trimming: 5 bases; junction bases outside the gene matches: 7. Per germline, CDR1 MNHEY and CDR2 SMNVEV (reference sequence). The CDR3 extends over 15 amino acids. The CDR3 reads CASSARDRVHQPQHF. In DNA form, the CDR3 reads TGTGCCAGCAGTGCCCGGGACAGGGTACATCAGCCCCAGCATTTT.

This clone was seen once. The chain has TRBV7-9 and TRBJ1-3, with TRBD1 identical over 7 bases. V dropped 0 bases and J dropped 4; count of bases not matched to a gene: 6. From germline, CDR1 is SEHNR and CDR2 FQNEAQ (reference sequence). The CDR3 is 16 residues long. This chain's CDR3 is CASSLAPTGDGNTIYF. The CDR3 region has the DNA TGTGCCAGCAGCTTAGCCCCTACAGGGGACGGAAACACCATATATTTT.

This clone showed up just once. The rearrangement links TRBV2 to TRBJ2-1; tentatively, D is TRBD2 (6 bases). The CDR3 loop spans 14 amino acids. Germline CDR1 SNHLY, CDR2 FYNNEI. Trimming removed 3 bases from V and 3 bases from J, with 9 bases in between. The CDR3 loop is CASSDGRGYNEQFF. The DNA for the CDR3 is TGTGCCAGCAGTGACGGGAGAGGCTACAATGAGCAGTTCTTC.

This sequence joins TRBV7-3 and TRBJ2-1; the D gene is possibly TRBD1 (5 bases). V lost 5 bases and J lost 5, with 13 bases in between. The CDR3 totals 14 residues. CDR1 is SGHTA, CDR2 FQGTGA, per germline. CDR3 sequence (DNA): TGTGCCAGCAGCGAAAGGAACAGGCACAATGAGCAGTTCTTC. It encodes CASSERNRHNEQFF. The variable domain in full, with the rest retrieved from reference TRBV7-3 and TRBJ2-1, is GAGVSQTPSNKVTEKGKYVELRCDPISGHTALYWYRQSLGQGPEFLIYFQGTGAADDSGLPNDRFFAVRPEGSVSTLKIQRTERGDSAVYLCASSERNRHNEQFFGPGTRLTVL.

The genes are TRBV27 and TRBJ1-6; D is undetermined. Trimming pared 3 bases from V and 5 bases from J, leaving 14 bases between. The CDR3 covers 16 residues. Germline V gene sequence: CDR1 MNHEY, CDR2 SMNVEV (reference sequence). The CDR3 region has the DNA TGTGCCAGCAGTTTTGGTCCGGGAAACAATAATTCACCCCTCCACTTT. Its translation is CASSFGPGNNNSPLHF.

This clone was recorded once. The rearrangement joins TRBV9 to TRBJ2-6, with TRBD1 identical over 9 bases. Germline CDR1 and CDR2: SGDLS and YYNGEE. V trimming: 4 bases; J trimming: 3 bases; junction bases outside the gene matches: 8. The CDR3 contains 17 residues. CDR3 sequence (DNA): TGTGCCAGCAGCCCTCGACAGGGGGTGGGTGGGGCCAACGTCCTGACTTTC. Translation: CASSPRQGVGGANVLTF.

V is TRBV19 and J is TRBJ1-2, with 9 bases lining up with TRBD1. Germline trimming cut 2 bases from V and 6 bases from J; bases unmatched to any gene: 1. Germline CDR1 and CDR2: LNHDA and SQIVND (reference sequence). The CDR3 has 13 amino acids. The CDR3 sequence is CASSIRTGDGYTF. CDR3 nucleotides: TGTGCCAGTAGTATACGGACAGGGGATGGCTACACCTTC.